This T cell receptor beta chain appears in the sequencing data of a study of T cell clonotyping in hematopoietic cell transplantation (dated by TCRdb to the early 2020s). Concerning the study at large: A total of 120 to 150 blood samples were gathered in the study from 35 consecutive transplant recipients along with their related donors. Recruitment of patients was conducted between 2015 and January 2017, and follow-up was continued until late 2020 or death. Here is what the overall study found, with its caveats: Only a small fraction of recipient repertoires overlapped donor repertoires, with over 95% appearing de novo at the given depth. Inverse Simpson Index values from donors and from recipients before transplant predicted broader TCR repertoire diversity after transplant. After transplant, TCR diversity in recipients dropped, and pathologically expanded clonotypes climbed progressively between day 30 and day 180. The sample size was limited, and because cells were not sorted, the contributions of CD4 and CD8 repertoires could not be separated.

The CDR3 contains 16 residues, cysteine and phenylalanine counted. The kept DNA is CDR3 alone, 48 bases in frame from the first base. The junction shows trimming of 6 bases on V and 3 bases on J, and the gene matches do not reach 7 bases of it. Sequences MNHEY (CDR1) and SMNVEV (CDR2) are obtained from the germline V gene (reference sequence). The sample's time point label, in plain terms: 100 days after allo-HCT. Blood from recipients was drawn about 28 days before transplant and again at days 30, 100 and 180 after transplant. Using Nuclei Lysis Solution, genomic DNA was extracted from unfractionated peripheral blood mononuclear cells that were either fresh or cryopreserved. As for this clone: Its binding antigen is unknown. Per-base qualities were not stored, and no clone one base away is much larger.

TCR beta CDR3 regions were amplified from genomic DNA with the immunoSEQ assay, a bias-controlled multiplex PCR using V- and J-specific primers. In a second PCR step, a proprietary barcode and Illumina adapter sequences were attached to the CDR3 amplicons. An Illumina MiSeq instrument was used for sequencing of the CDR3 libraries. On the authors' methods: Export and quality control were handled in immunoSEQ Analyzer 3.0, while downstream analyses relied on R Bioconductor and Immunarch. Only productive rearrangements within the normalized downsampled data set were used in the calculation of repertoire metrics. In the normalized cohort, a clonotype counted as pathologically expanded if the clonotype was larger than 5 templates. Repertoire diversity was measured with the Inverse Simpson Index. The non-normalized data set was used for CMV-specificity analyses so that all clonotypes could be captured. TCRdb obtained this table from immuneACCESS and retained in-frame rearrangements with V and J assigned. These tables miss some clones; where compared with another copy, unresolved V genes account for less than half of the shortfall, and the remainder is unexplained. From that table come the V and J calls and clone size; the DNA was used to work out D and trimming. The sample includes fewer than 6,000 clones, with around four fifths observed a single time. 27% of the sample is taken by the ten largest.

The sequence was collected from a male patient in his fifties who had an allogeneic stem cell transplant from an unrelated donor, so the T cells may come from the graft donor. Some clones in this sample may be carry-over from other donors' samples. Here the sequenced sample was PBMCs, taken 100 days after allogeneic stem cell transplant. The chain links TRBV27 with TRBJ2-7; 14 nucleotides in the junction match TRBD2. DNA sequence: TGTGCCAGCAGGGGACTAGCGGGAGTGTTGGGCTACGAGCAGTACTTC. This codes for CASRGLAGVLGYEQYF.